The text below deals with one T cell receptor (beta chain). This entry belongs to a study of patients and donors after allogeneic stem cell transplantation. TCRdb re-derived calls from the RT-PCR reads in MiXCR, one entry per CDR3 protein. The table lists over 30,000 distinct CDR3 sequences, 35% to 40% of them singletons, with more than 65% in the top ten. V gave up 2 bases and J gave up 1 base, with 7 bases separating them. The CDR3 is made up of 14 amino acids. Looked up from germline, CDR1 is SGHRS and CDR2 is YFSETQ. This chain connects TRBV5-1 to TRBJ1-3, with D unresolved. Sample: blood, either unsorted or a sorted T cell fraction (not recorded which). The source of this sequence is a human donor who was either an allogeneic HSCT recipient or a stem cell or donor lymphocyte infusion donor (not recorded which). It is not recorded whose cells these are; they may come from a transplant donor. CDR3 bases: TGCGCCAGCAGCTTCGGGCCATCTGGAAACACCATATATTTT. Translation: CASSFGPSGNTIYF.